The 8 T cell receptor beta chains reported below all come from one sample, sequenced in a study of blood T cell repertoires in COVID-19 (dated by TCRdb to 2019 to 2021). The library was made by the immunoSEQ multiplex PCR assay. The immuneACCESS repertoire file appears here via TCRdb, limited to in-frame rearrangements. These files lack a portion of the clones; in checked studies, under half of the deficit traces to unresolved V genes, and the cause of the others is not known. This sample holds over 110,000 clones; approximately 84% were observed only once. The top ten clonotypes cover approximately 5% of the sample. The sample was PBMCs or T cells enriched from blood (not recorded which). The receptors were gathered from a man between 35 and 55 years old with acute COVID-19.

This chain connects TRBV18 to TRBJ2-7; 8 bases line up with TRBD2. V was pared by 5 bases and J by 3 bases, with 9 bases of the junction left unmatched. Germline V gene sequence: CDR1 KGHSH, CDR2 LQKENI. There are 15 residues in the CDR3. The CDR3: CASSGAGTSLYEQYF. The CDR3 DNA reads TGTGCCAGCTCAGGGGCCGGGACTAGTCTCTACGAGCAGTACTTC.

V and J are TRBV28 and TRBJ1-2; D gene unclear. The CDR3 sequence is 14 residues long. Trimming took off 5 bases at V and 2 bases at J, with 12 bases between the two ends. The germline V gene encodes CDR1 MDHEN and CDR2 SYDVKM. The CDR3 reads CASSPQRGNYGYTF. The CDR3 DNA reads as TGTGCCAGCAGTCCCCAGAGAGGGAACTATGGCTACACCTTC.

The chain links TRBV10-2 to TRBJ2-1, with 9 bases aligning to TRBD2. This CDR3 has 14 amino acids. V was pared by 7 bases and J by 3 bases, with 4 bases of the junction left unmatched. Germline-derived CDR1 and CDR2 are WSHSY and SAAADI. The CDR3 bases are TGCGCCAGCACCCTAGCGGGGTACTACAATGAGCAGTTCTTC. It codes for CASTLAGYYNEQFF.

The chain has TRBV2 and TRBJ1-2; D possibly corresponds to TRBD1 (5 bases). The germline CDR1 and CDR2 sequences are SNHLY and FYNNEI. There are 15 residues in the CDR3. V lost 2 bases and J 4 bases, leaving 14 bases between the germline ends. In nucleotides, the CDR3 is TGTGCCAGCAGTGAACAGGGTAGGCAGGGCTATGGCTACACCTTC. Its translation: CASSEQGRQGYGYTF.

J is TRBJ1-4 and V is TRBV5-1, with a weak D call TRBD1 (6 bases). CDR3 length: 14 residues. Germline CDR1 reads SGHRS; CDR2 reads YFSETQ. The V gene lost 3 bases and the J gene lost 8 bases, with 14 bases spanning the gap. Here the CDR3 DNA reads TGCGCCAGCAGCTCCGGGACACCCGGGGAAAAACTGTTTTTT. Protein: CASSSGTPGEKLFF.

This clone was observed once. CDR3 nucleotide sequence: TGTGCCAGCAGTGAAGGGGCGAGGGTAAACTATGGCTACACCTTC. This sequence encodes CASSEGARVNYGYTF. This sequence joins TRBV6-1 and TRBJ1-2; D remains unclear. Germline V gene sequence: CDR1 MNHNS, CDR2 SASEGT. The V end was cut by 1 base, the J end by 2 bases, with 11 bases between. The CDR3 loop spans 15 amino acids.

CDR3 loop: CAWSVRGGTEKLFF. As DNA, the CDR3 is TGTGCCTGGAGTGTACGGGGAGGGACGGAAAAACTGTTTTTT. This rearrangement joins TRBV30 to TRBJ1-4; TRBD1 might be the D (5 bases). The CDR3 has 14 residues. V lost 0 bases, J lost 8 bases, and 13 bases lay in between. Germline assignment: CDR1 GTSNPN and CDR2 SVGIG (reference sequence). Drawing the rest from reference TRBV30 and TRBJ1-4, the complete variable domain is SQTIHQWPATLVQPVGSPLSLECTVEGTSNPNLYWYRQAAGRGLQLLFYSVGIGQISSEVPQNLSASRPQDRQFILSSKKLLLSDSGFYLCAWSVRGGTEKLFFGSGTQLSVL.

The chain is built from TRBV27 and TRBJ2-7, with D perhaps matching TRBD2 (5 bases). The CDR3 sequence is 14 residues long. Trimming took 2 bases from V and 0 from J, leaving 8 bases between them. Germline CDR1 and CDR2: MNHEY and SMNVEV (reference sequence). The CDR3 DNA is TGTGCCAGCAGTTTAGTCGGGGACTCCTACGAGCAGTACTTC. This sequence encodes CASSLVGDSYEQYF.